A selection of T cell receptor beta chains follows, all from one sample in a study of shared clonotypes between healthy human individuals. The assay was immunoSEQ multiplex PCR, and TCRdb's table has in-frame clones only and misses some. Counted here are roughly 2.6 million clones, 85% to 95% occurring once; the ten biggest clones make up over 0.12%. The specimen was naive CD4+ T cells sorted from blood. Receptors originate from a man aged 18 to 30 in good health. CDR3s include the opening cysteine and the closing phenylalanine or tryptophan. The order of the fields is V gene, J gene, D gene, clone size, CDR3 DNA, CDR3 protein. The D gene is left open where the match is weak. Size tells how often a clone was seen (once, few, many) or the class of an expanded clone, and some rows leave it out.

V: TRBV28
J: TRBJ1-3
D: NA
size: NA
DNA: TGTGCCAGCAGTTTGCCCCGGACAGACCGCTCTGGAAACACCATATATTTT
CDR3: CASSLPRTDRSGNTIYF

V: TRBV28
J: TRBJ1-4
D: NA
size: NA
DNA: TGTGCCAGCAGCCCTTGGGGGACTAATGAAAAACTGTTTTTT
CDR3: CASSPWGTNEKLFF

V: TRBV19
J: TRBJ2-7
D: NA
size: NA
DNA: TGTGCCAGTAGCAGCCCGGACCAGGGCCTCTACGAGCAGTACTTC
CDR3: CASSSPDQGLYEQYF

V: TRBV4-1
J: TRBJ2-7
D: TRBD1
size: NA
DNA: TGCGCCAGCAGCCCACTCAGGGGGAGCTCCTACGAGCAGTACTTC
CDR3: CASSPLRGSSYEQYF

V: TRBV29-1
J: TRBJ1-4
D: TRBD1
size: NA
DNA: TGCAGCGTCCAAGGCTTCGGGGGACAGGCGAAAAAACTGTTTTTT
CDR3: CSVQGFGGQAKKLFF

V: TRBV5-6
J: TRBJ1-4
D: NA
size: NA
DNA: TGTGCCAGCAGCCCCCGTAAGGTGGCTAATGAAAAACTGTTTTTT
CDR3: CASSPRKVANEKLFF

V: TRBV10-3
J: TRBJ1-1
D: TRBD1
size: NA
DNA: TGTGCCATCAGAGGGGACAGGAATCTGGGCACTGAAGCTTTCTTT
CDR3: CAIRGDRNLGTEAFF

V: TRBV5-1
J: TRBJ1-4
D: NA
size: NA
DNA: TGCGCCAGCAGCTTGGGGGGACAAGTCCTAGGTGAAAAACTGTTTTTT
CDR3: CASSLGGQVLGEKLFF

V: TRBV9
J: TRBJ1-6
D: NA
size: NA
DNA: TGTGCCAGCAGCGTAGAATTGGGGAATAATTCACCCCTCCACTTT
CDR3: CASSVELGNNSPLHF

V: TRBV10-3
J: TRBJ2-1
D: TRBD2
size: NA
DNA: TGTGCCATCAGGAAGGGGACGGATATTTTTGCGGGAGATGAGCAGTTCTTC
CDR3: CAIRKGTDIFAGDEQFF

V: TRBV5-4
J: TRBJ2-7
D: NA
size: NA
DNA: TGTGCCAGCAGCGGATTCTCGGGGGCCCACCAATCCTACGAGCAGTACTTC
CDR3: CASSGFSGAHQSYEQYF

V: TRBV6-1
J: TRBJ2-3
D: NA
size: once
DNA: TGTGCCAGCAGCGAAGACCCATTGGGGCGGACAGATACGCAGTATTTT
CDR3: CASSEDPLGRTDTQYF

V: TRBV19
J: TRBJ1-1
D: NA
size: NA
DNA: TGTGCCAGTAGTTCGGAGGGCGGTAACACTGAAGCTTTCTTT
CDR3: CASSSEGGNTEAFF

V: TRBV20-1
J: TRBJ2-7
D: NA
size: once
DNA: TGCAGTGGACAGACCAACTACGAGCAGTACTTC
CDR3: CSGQTNYEQYF

V: TRBV5-1
J: TRBJ2-3
D: NA
size: NA
DNA: TGCGCCAGCAGCTTTCAAGTAGGGTCTAGCACAGATACGCAGTATTTT
CDR3: CASSFQVGSSTDTQYF

V: TRBV5-1
J: TRBJ2-7
D: NA
size: NA
DNA: TGCGCCAGCAGCCCTGAGAAAGCTAGCGACGAGCAGTACTTC
CDR3: CASSPEKASDEQYF

V: TRBV10-1
J: TRBJ1-6
D: NA
size: once
DNA: TGCGCCAGCAGTGGAGGATCGGCGGATTCACCCCTCCACTTT
CDR3: CASSGGSADSPLHF

V: TRBV29-1
J: TRBJ1-4
D: NA
size: NA
DNA: TGCAGCGTCTTAACGGACTCTAAGGTTGAAAAACTGTTTTTT
CDR3: CSVLTDSKVEKLFF

V: TRBV7-9
J: TRBJ2-7
D: TRBD1
size: once
DNA: TGTGCCAGCAGCTTAGTACGGTGGACAGGGCACTACGAGCAGTACTTC
CDR3: CASSLVRWTGHYEQYF

V: TRBV18
J: TRBJ1-2
D: NA
size: NA
DNA: TGTGCCAGCTCACCAGATGGAACGTCCGTAACGGGCTACACCTTC
CDR3: CASSPDGTSVTGYTF

V: TRBV7-2
J: TRBJ2-7
D: NA
size: once
DNA: TGTGCCAGCAGCTTTCAACTCTCCGAGCAGTACTTC
CDR3: CASSFQLSEQYF

V: TRBV27
J: TRBJ2-1
D: TRBD2
size: NA
DNA: TGTGCCAGCAGTTTATGGCCCACTAGCGGGAGCTCCTACAATGAGCAGTTCTTC
CDR3: CASSLWPTSGSSYNEQFF

V: TRBV7-9
J: TRBJ2-7
D: NA
size: NA
DNA: TGTGCCAGCAGCGACATTTCCTACGAGCAGTACTTC
CDR3: CASSDISYEQYF

V: TRBV6-5
J: TRBJ1-4
D: TRBD1
size: NA
DNA: TGTGCCAGCAGACCCCCAGGGACAGGGAGGAAAAAACTGTTTTTT
CDR3: CASRPPGTGRKKLFF

V: TRBV4-1
J: TRBJ2-3
D: TRBD2
size: once
DNA: TGCGCCAGCAGCCAAGTGGGACTAGGGGCAGATACGCAGTATTTT
CDR3: CASSQVGLGADTQYF

V: TRBV18
J: TRBJ2-5
D: NA
size: NA
DNA: TGTGCCAGCTCACCACTATCTAGCCAAGAGACCCAGTACTTC
CDR3: CASSPLSSQETQYF

V: TRBV6-5
J: TRBJ1-2
D: NA
size: once
DNA: TGTGCCAGCAGTTACGGCCTAGGTAACTATGGCTACACCTTC
CDR3: CASSYGLGNYGYTF

V: TRBV10-3
J: TRBJ2-2
D: TRBD2
size: NA
DNA: TGTGCCATGTCCGGGGCTAGCGGCACCGGGGAGCTGTTTTTT
CDR3: CAMSGASGTGELFF